The present T cell receptor beta chain was sequenced within a study of cytomegalovirus exposure and HLA in healthy donors (dated by TCRdb to the late 2010s). Turning to the overall study: An earlier analysis of approximately 640 of the donors reported approximately 290 Gb of sequence data and about 100 million unique TCR beta sequences from about 179 million T cells. Across 300 to 500 genotyped donors of the cohort, an average of roughly 200,000 unique TCR beta nucleotide sequences per donor were sequenced, and approximately 17% of those sequences were non-productive. Rather than using new phenotypic data, the later analysis identified candidate immune exposures from TCR beta sequences and from how often those sequences occurred across donors. Several DR-DQ haplotypes were handled as single units for association and clustering, since linkage in the cohort was strong. HLA typing covered class I and class II loci at four-digit resolution. Donor age, sex, ethnicity and CMV serostatus were compiled together with the repertoire data. The number of donors typed differed by locus, with about 629-640 for A, B, C, DRB1 and DQB1, 522 for DQA1, approximately 570 for DPA1, and 450 to 480 for DPB1. Of the 398 genotyped donors, 70% to 90% were placed in the genetic ancestry cluster associated with self-reported Caucasian donors. In addition to the first cohort of 500 to 850 subjects, a separate validation cohort of about 120 different subjects was used. To study patterns of TCR occurrence, a later analysis re-analyzed previously published TCR beta repertoires from 666 donors and added high-resolution HLA genotyping. All discovery cohort repertoires had been generated using a single sequencing platform. The study aimed to test whether cataloging public T cell receptors could reveal signatures of past pathogen exposure. In a later genetic analysis, genome-wide SNP genotypes for about 55% of the roughly 670 donors were used, and that subset was treated as a discovery cohort. To predict cytomegalovirus infection status, the study combined high-throughput TCR immunosequencing, statistical association of individual TCRs with disease status, and machine learning. In an earlier analysis of 550 to 700 of the donors, high-throughput TCR beta sequencing was used to judge whether each TCR beta V gene segment behaved as functional or pseudogenic. Around 330 gigabases of sequencing data and 70 million to 100 million unique TCR sequences made up an early release that covered roughly 670 HLA-typed donors. The study used immunosequencing to profile the T cell repertoires of approximately 630 subjects and linked those repertoires to cytomegalovirus serostatus.

The cohort consisted of hundreds of healthy bone marrow donors. At the time of sampling, every cohort member was nominally healthy, though immune exposures that went unrecorded were likely present. Of the 650 to 750 cohort members, roughly 300 had positive CMV serostatus and roughly 330 had negative CMV serostatus, and CMV serostatus was not recorded for the donor. A peripheral blood sample was collected from each donor, and TCR beta sequencing was performed on peripheral blood mononuclear cells. The Qiagen DNeasy Blood Extraction Kit was used to extract genomic DNA from the blood cell samples. The library relied on the immunoSEQ multiplex PCR assay. A mixture of 60 forward primers for TCR Vbeta segments and 13 reverse primers for TCR Jbeta segments was used in the multiplex PCR. The CDR3 region of rearranged TCR beta genes was amplified from genomic DNA by a multiplex PCR assay. Amplified TCR beta libraries were sequenced as 87-base-pair reads on the Illumina HiSeq System. The authors processed their data as follows. Across the roughly 600 repertoires, a later analysis counted approximately 83 million unique TCR beta chains, some 11 million of which were shared by at least two donors. To remove PCR and sequencing errors, raw reads were error-corrected and collapsed into unique sequences using a nearest-neighbor algorithm that merged closely related sequences. Alignment of CDR3 sequences to IMGT reference sequences was used to assign V, D and J gene segments. For a sequence to be retained, a match of at least six nucleotides was required to both a V gene segment and a J gene segment. Rearrangements were called productive when the CDR3 lacked stop codons and stayed in frame with V and J; all others were non-productive. CDR3 was defined by IMGT convention, running from the second conserved V-encoded cysteine to the conserved J-encoded phenylalanine. The earlier analysis of approximately 590 of the donors excluded any sequence lacking an unambiguous match to a single V gene segment. In an earlier analysis of some 590 of the donors, V segments were called functional above 56.7% productive rearrangements and were called segregating when the between-donor standard deviation exceeded 5%. A statistical classification framework was developed to diagnose cytomegalovirus status using the catalog of TCR beta chain sequences. In a later analysis, TCR nucleotide sequences were compared against IMGT/GENE-DB human TR gene sequences so that V and J genes could be assigned. Using the TCRdist pipeline, a later analysis assigned CDR3 sequences along with most-parsimonious VDJ recombination scenarios. A later analysis defined each TCR beta chain by its CDR3 amino acid sequence plus V-gene family, and excluded reads lacking a unique V-gene family. To address suspected cross-contamination and a sequencing artifact, a later analysis removed approximately 590 highly shared, low-generation-probability nucleotide sequences. For each public chain, a later analysis derived a clonal expansion index from normalized ranks of inferred template counts within each repertoire. In a later analysis, generation probabilities were computed using a VDJ recombination model fitted to out-of-frame rearrangements, and the results were checked against IGoR. In a later analysis, TCR-TCR, TCR-HLA and TCR-CMV co-occurrence was scored with hypergeometric tests, and a repertoire-size bias correction was applied to TCR pairs. To estimate false discovery rates, a later analysis permuted the HLA or CMV assignments 20 times. A later analysis grouped co-occurring TCRs with DBSCAN, adding TCRdist sequence similarity when clustering within HLA-allele-positive subsets. For co-occurrence clustering, repertoires with fewer than 30,000 or more than 120,000 public chains were excluded, along with about five repertoires with anomalous nucleotide sharing. TCRdb provides this immuneACCESS table in a form limited to in-frame rearrangements. Some clones are lacking; in checked studies, under half of them reflect an unresolved V gene, and why the rest are absent is not known. Clone size and V and J calls were adopted from that table, with D and trimming inferred from the DNA. Within this sample are about 140,000 clones, with 70% to 75% of them counted one time only. Of the sample, roughly an eighth falls within the top ten clones.

V is pruned by 7 bases and J by 6 bases, leaving 11 bases of the junction without a gene match. Based on the germline V gene, the CDR1 and CDR2 sequences are SQVTM and ANQGSEA. The CDR3 holds 15 amino acids from the cysteine to the phenylalanine. The only DNA kept is the CDR3, 45 bases in frame from the first base. Broader findings and caveats from the paper: In a later analysis, the rate of TCR association differed among HLA loci, with DRB1 alleles having the most associated TCRs and HLA-C alleles having the fewest. Linkage disequilibrium might explain the correlated functional status among segregating V segments, but an unknown experimental factor could not be excluded. In a later analysis, most CMV-associated TCR beta chains were found to appear HLA-restricted, with HLA associations seemingly driven largely by CMV exposure. In a later analysis, HLA-associated TCR beta chains were found to be more clonally expanded and to have lower generation probabilities than equally common non-associated chains. Only TCR beta chains were sequenced in this cohort, and the absence of alpha or paired-chain data limited detectable features. In vitro tests confirmed that a few of the cytomegalovirus-associated TCR beta chains recognize cytomegalovirus antigens. The classifier was reported to diagnose cytomegalovirus status with high specificity and sensitivity in both the original cohort and the validation cohort. A later genetic analysis associated a missense DCLRE1C variant with V-gene and J-gene trimming of TCR beta chains, and an independent cohort replicated the association. According to a later analysis, parvovirus B19, influenza, CMV and Epstein-Barr virus appeared linked to several top co-occurrence clusters. A further reported finding was that TCR beta sequences accurately predicted the HLA-A and HLA-B alleles for most subjects in the first cohort. Specific HLA alleles were associated with over 15,000 TCR beta sequences at a false discovery rate of 0.05 in a later analysis. A group of highly shared sequence variants was considered likely to be a technical artifact of the sequencing pipeline. Roughly 15 rarely observed V segments, including chromosome 9 orphons, were excluded from the earlier analysis of just under 600 of the donors because counts were too low. When HLA alleles, especially DR and DQ, strongly co-occurred, TCR associations were difficult to assign to individual alleles. Presence/absence analyses assumed roughly uniform sequencing depth across donors, an assumption that may not hold. Some IMGT-functional V segments, including TRBV6-2 and TRBV6-3, could not be distinguished by the 87-base-pair reads and were therefore excluded. A later genetic analysis reported fewer N-insertions in productive TCRs among donors in an Asian-associated ancestry cluster than the roughly 620-donor mean. According to the authors, the approach could potentially be generalized to other disease states and immunological phenotypes. Immune exposure information for the cohort was limited to CMV serostatus. Broadly in line with IMGT annotations, most TCR beta V segments showed up in productive rearrangements about 90% or about 30% of the time in an earlier analysis of approximately 640 of the donors. HLA typing was unavailable for some donors at each locus, so association tests used only the typed subset. In the study, approximately 160 TCR beta chains were listed as associated with cytomegalovirus. Across donors, most TCR sequences were observed very rarely, whereas some public TCRs were present in many individuals.

Concerning this clone: The target of this receptor is not known. No base qualities exist here, and no much larger clone lies one base off it.

The chain joins TRBV29-1 to TRBJ2-4; the central 11 bases match TRBD2. This sequence originates from a human donor in good health. Sequenced input: PBMCs. This receptor has the CDR3 CSAVPILAGGNIQYF. The DNA is as follows: TGCAGCGCAGTACCTATTCTAGCGGGAGGAAACATTCAGTACTTC.